This entry features one T cell receptor (beta chain) sequence. This receptor's antigen is unknown. No base-level quality is on record; no much larger clone is a single base apart. The library was produced with the immunoSEQ multiplex PCR assay. For the multiplex PCR, a mixture combining 60 forward primers for TCR Vbeta segments and 13 reverse primers for TCR Jbeta segments was used. The CDR3 region of rearranged TCR beta genes was amplified from genomic DNA by a multiplex PCR assay. Amplified TCR beta libraries were sequenced as 87-base-pair reads on the Illumina HiSeq System. Processing in the source paper ran as follows. A later analysis tallied tens of millions of unique TCR beta chains across the 640 or so repertoires, and around 12 million of those chains were shared by two or more donors. A nearest-neighbor algorithm error-corrected the raw reads and collapsed the reads into unique sequences, merging closely related sequences to remove PCR and sequencing errors. CDR3 sequences were aligned to IMGT reference sequences to assign V, D and J gene segments. For a sequence to be retained, a match of at least six nucleotides was required to both a V gene segment and a J gene segment. A rearrangement was called productive if the CDR3 had no stop codons and remained in frame with V and J, and every other rearrangement was called non-productive. Following IMGT convention, CDR3 was defined as the stretch from the second conserved V-encoded cysteine to the conserved J-encoded phenylalanine. The earlier analysis of 450 to 750 of the donors excluded any sequence lacking an unambiguous match to a single V gene segment. In an earlier analysis of 587 of the donors, V segments were called functional above 56.7% productive rearrangements and were called segregating when the between-donor standard deviation exceeded 5%. A statistical classification framework was developed to diagnose cytomegalovirus status using the catalog of TCR beta chain sequences. In a later analysis, TCR nucleotide sequences were compared against IMGT/GENE-DB human TR gene sequences so that V and J genes could be assigned. A later analysis assigned CDR3 sequences and most-parsimonious VDJ recombination scenarios with the TCRdist pipeline. In a later analysis, every TCR beta chain was defined by the combination of its CDR3 amino acid sequence and its V-gene family, and reads without a unique V-gene family were dropped. As a way to deal with suspected cross-contamination and a sequencing artifact, a later analysis dropped roughly 620 nucleotide sequences that were highly shared and had low generation probability. In a later analysis, a clonal expansion index for each public chain was calculated from normalized within-repertoire ranks of inferred template counts. Generation probabilities in a later analysis came from a VDJ recombination model fitted to out-of-frame rearrangements, and those results were checked against IGoR. In a later analysis, hypergeometric tests were used to score TCR-TCR, TCR-HLA and TCR-CMV co-occurrence, with a repertoire-size bias correction applied to TCR pairs. In a later analysis, false discovery rates were estimated by permuting HLA or CMV assignments 20 times. In a later analysis, co-occurring TCRs were grouped using DBSCAN, and TCRdist sequence similarity was added for clustering within HLA-allele-positive subsets. Repertoires with fewer than 30,000 or more than 120,000 public chains were left out of co-occurrence clustering, as were about 5 repertoires with anomalous nucleotide sharing. In TCRdb, the immuneACCESS table is reduced to in-frame sequences with V and J assigned. These tables do not hold every clone; where another copy was compared, an unresolved V gene accounts for under half, and the others remain unexplained. V and J calls and clone size are given by that table; D and trimming were obtained from the DNA. In this sample the table shows about 160,000 clones, about three quarters of which occur a single time. The biggest ten clones account for around 2.4% of the sample.

The sample comes from a study of cytomegalovirus exposure and HLA in healthy donors (dated by TCRdb to about 2017). Context from the whole study: In an earlier analysis of about 560 of the donors, 276 Gb of sequence data and roughly 100 million unique TCR beta sequences from about 190 million T cells were reported. Around 320 gigabases of sequencing data and approximately 93 million unique TCR sequences were included in an early release covering roughly 600 HLA-typed donors. Among the approximately 420 genotyped donors, around 81% belonged to the genetic ancestry cluster associated with self-reported Caucasian donors. The aim of the study was to test whether cataloging public T cell receptors could identify signatures of past pathogen exposure. Using immunosequencing, the study profiled T cell repertoires from roughly 650 subjects and related those repertoires to cytomegalovirus serostatus. In addition to the first cohort of about 650 subjects, a separate validation cohort of around 110 different subjects was used. The study combined high-throughput TCR immunosequencing, statistical association of individual TCRs with disease status, and machine learning to predict cytomegalovirus infection status. A later analysis re-analyzed previously published TCR beta repertoires from 550 to 700 donors and added high-resolution HLA genotyping to study TCR occurrence patterns. In the later analysis, no new phenotypic data were used to find candidate immune exposures; instead, reliance was placed on TCR beta sequences and their occurrence across donors. An earlier analysis of 587 of the donors applied high-throughput TCR beta sequencing to assess whether each TCR beta V gene segment acted as functional or pseudogenic. Donor age, sex, ethnicity and CMV serostatus were compiled together with the repertoire data. A later genetic analysis took genome-wide SNP genotypes for about 55% of the roughly 700 donors and used that subset as a discovery cohort. Every discovery cohort repertoire had been produced on one sequencing platform. Class I and class II HLA loci were covered by the typing at four-digit resolution. The number of donors typed differed by locus, with about 629-640 for A, B, C, DRB1 and DQB1, more than 500 for DQA1, nearly 610 for DPA1, and around 460 for DPB1. Roughly 5 DR-DQ haplotypes were treated as single units for association and clustering because of strong linkage in the cohort. Among some 400 genotyped donors of the cohort, an average of approximately 240,000 unique TCR beta nucleotide sequences were sequenced per donor, roughly 20% of them non-productive. Summary of the overall study and its limitations: In a later genetic analysis, fewer N-insertions in productive TCRs were reported among donors in an Asian-associated ancestry cluster than the roughly 700-donor mean. A later analysis reported that several top co-occurrence clusters appeared linked to parvovirus B19, influenza, CMV and Epstein-Barr virus. A later analysis found that most CMV-associated TCR beta chains appeared HLA-restricted, with HLA associations seemingly driven largely by CMV exposure. Because some donors lacked HLA typing at each locus, the association tests relied only on the typed subset. In a later genetic analysis, a missense DCLRE1C variant was associated with V-gene and J-gene trimming of TCR beta chains, and the association was replicated in an independent cohort. For the cohort, immune exposure information was limited to CMV serostatus. A later analysis found that HLA-associated TCR beta chains were more clonally expanded and had lower generation probabilities than equally common non-associated chains. Sequencing depth was assumed to be roughly uniform across donors in the presence/absence analyses, though that assumption may not hold. Over 15 rarely observed V segments, including chromosome 9 orphons, were excluded from the earlier analysis of about 610 of the donors because counts were too low. Cytomegalovirus status was reported to be diagnosed by the classifier with high specificity and sensitivity in both the original and validation cohorts. In vitro tests confirmed that a few of the cytomegalovirus-associated TCR beta chains recognize cytomegalovirus antigens. The authors suggested that the approach could potentially be extended to other disease states and immunological phenotypes. Assigning TCR associations to individual alleles was difficult when HLA alleles, especially DR and DQ, strongly co-occurred. Correlated functional status among segregating V segments might reflect linkage disequilibrium, but an unknown experimental factor could not be ruled out. In a later analysis, TCR association rates were found to vary across HLA loci, with the most associated TCRs seen for DRB1 alleles and the fewest for HLA-C alleles. In this cohort, only TCR beta chains were sequenced, and detectable features were limited by the absence of alpha or paired-chain data. A cluster of highly shared sequence variants was judged likely to represent a technical artifact of the sequencing pipeline. In the study, around 150 TCR beta chains were listed as associated with cytomegalovirus. In an earlier analysis of around 500 of the donors, most TCR beta V segments appeared in productive rearrangements about 87% or about 30% of the time, broadly matching IMGT annotations. A further reported finding was that TCR beta sequences accurately predicted the HLA-A and HLA-B alleles for most subjects in the first cohort. In a later analysis, about 17,000 TCR beta sequences were associated with specific HLA alleles at a false discovery rate of 0.05. Most TCR sequences were observed very rarely across donors, whereas some public TCRs were present in many individuals.

The cohort was made up of 666 healthy bone marrow donors. At the time of sampling, all cohort members were nominally healthy, though unrecorded immune exposures were likely present. The donor was CMV seronegative and was included in the group of 352 seronegative cohort members. Every donor gave a peripheral blood sample, and the peripheral blood mononuclear cells from that sample were used for TCR beta sequencing. Genomic DNA extraction from the blood cell samples was performed with the Qiagen DNeasy Blood Extraction Kit. This receptor was obtained from a female donor in good health and CMV-seronegative. Sequences were obtained from PBMCs.

The CDR3 sequence is CASSQQQGGGETQYF. The nucleotide sequence reads TGCGCCAGCAGCCAGCAGCAGGGAGGGGGGGAGACCCAGTACTTC. The rearrangement joined TRBV4-3 to TRBJ2-5, with a weak D call of TRBD2 (7 bases match). CDR1 is given as LGHNA and CDR2 as YSLEER, both from the germline V gene. V and J are truncated by 3 bases and 5 bases respectively, leaving an intervening sequence of 16 bases. The CDR3, cysteine through phenylalanine, is 15 amino acids long. The CDR3 DNA has 45 bases and is translated from base 1.